The rows below give T cell receptor beta chains drawn from one sample of a study of T-cell memory formation after mild COVID-19. From the 5' RACE reads, TCRdb called clonotypes with MiXCR, one entry per CDR3 protein. Among hundreds of thousands of distinct CDR3 sequences listed, about a sixth were seen once. The sample consisted of PBMCs or a T cell subset sorted from them (not recorded which). The source is an adult woman who had mild COVID-19 (a few samples of this study predate the infection). Cell type and time point are not known. CDR3s include the opening cysteine and the closing phenylalanine or tryptophan.

CDR3 protein	CDR3 length	V gene	J gene
CASSLEAARIMNTEAFF	17	TRBV7-2	TRBJ1-1
CASSLVSVETQYF	13	TRBV11-2	TRBJ2-5
CASSFPSEMEQFF	13	TRBV7-9	TRBJ2-1
CASSIRTGGYNEQFF	15	TRBV19	TRBJ2-1
CASSHSGQNYGELFF	15	TRBV9	TRBJ2-2
CATSAPGGLGDNEQFF	16	TRBV24-1	TRBJ2-1
CASSLAGTGASPLHF	15	TRBV12-3/TRBV12-4	TRBJ1-6
CASRPFKGPSSGANVLTF	18	TRBV6-5	TRBJ2-6
CASSLRDGMNTEAFF	15	TRBV7-9	TRBJ1-1
CASSQRGGYGYTF	13	TRBV7-8	TRBJ1-2
CASSQRRSGANVLTF	15	TRBV3-1	TRBJ2-6
CASSIAGYNQPQHF	14	TRBV19	TRBJ1-5
CASSSVLLPGELFF	14	TRBV6-4	TRBJ2-2
CASTSGYSTDTQYF	14	TRBV12-3/TRBV12-4	TRBJ2-3
CASSYGSGNTEAFF	14	TRBV3-1	TRBJ1-1
CATAGTGAYNEQFF	14	TRBV24-1	TRBJ2-1
CSARDEGGVYNEQFF	15	TRBV20-1	TRBJ2-1
CASSLELLDYGYTF	14	TRBV12-3/TRBV12-4	TRBJ1-2
CASSLASGGAQETQYF	16	TRBV7-9	TRBJ2-5
CASSLDWWGQVGTDTQYF	18	TRBV11-2	TRBJ2-3
CAISESAGASYEQYF	15	TRBV10-3	TRBJ2-7
CASSLRGLSYEQYF	14	TRBV5-4	TRBJ2-7
CASSQSSGHNYEQYF	15	TRBV3-1	TRBJ2-7
CASSLRSGGYLGELFF	16	TRBV27	TRBJ2-2
CASSVEPSDTQYF	13	TRBV9	TRBJ2-3
CASSSGLAESTDTQYF	16	TRBV5-1	TRBJ2-3
CASSRYGTNQPQHF	14	TRBV21-1	TRBJ1-5
CATSSSTVISYNSPLHF	17	TRBV15	TRBJ1-6
CASSGGLAGGNEQFF	15	TRBV19	TRBJ2-1
CASSSTSYGTGELFF	15	TRBV7-2	TRBJ2-2
CASTEVGALGEKLFF	15	TRBV7-9	TRBJ1-4
CASSQVGAGALNEQFF	16	TRBV7-9	TRBJ2-1
CASSQVGFNNEQFF	14	TRBV14	TRBJ2-1
CASSLNTPGVEDTQYF	16	TRBV7-6	TRBJ2-3
CASSQAGGSSGANVLTF	17	TRBV4-1	TRBJ2-6
CASSLGWQGDYGYTF	15	TRBV5-1	TRBJ1-2
CATSDPGVRGLSYEQYF	17	TRBV24-1	TRBJ2-7
CSARSRVNRHREQYF	15	TRBV20-1	TRBJ2-7
CASSLDGGASQTQYF	15	TRBV5-6	TRBJ2-5
CASRAGSNNEQFF	13	TRBV5-8	TRBJ2-1
CASSSGQGFGTDTQYF	16	TRBV7-8	TRBJ2-3
CASSQDPANYGYTF	14	TRBV3-1	TRBJ1-2
CASSHSGAPDQPQHF	15	TRBV18	TRBJ1-5
CASSLGAYGTEAFF	14	TRBV7-9	TRBJ1-1
CASRTGLTNEKLFF	14	TRBV6-1	TRBJ1-4
CSVERDYGYTF	11	TRBV29-1	TRBJ1-2
CSARDRREGPYEQYF	15	TRBV20-1	TRBJ2-7
CASSLVGGDRETQYF	15	TRBV5-1	TRBJ2-5
CASSSYRDSYNEQFF	15	TRBV11-2	TRBJ2-1
CATSREADYNEQFF	14	TRBV15	TRBJ2-1
CAWSRTGRGQYF	12	TRBV30	TRBJ2-7